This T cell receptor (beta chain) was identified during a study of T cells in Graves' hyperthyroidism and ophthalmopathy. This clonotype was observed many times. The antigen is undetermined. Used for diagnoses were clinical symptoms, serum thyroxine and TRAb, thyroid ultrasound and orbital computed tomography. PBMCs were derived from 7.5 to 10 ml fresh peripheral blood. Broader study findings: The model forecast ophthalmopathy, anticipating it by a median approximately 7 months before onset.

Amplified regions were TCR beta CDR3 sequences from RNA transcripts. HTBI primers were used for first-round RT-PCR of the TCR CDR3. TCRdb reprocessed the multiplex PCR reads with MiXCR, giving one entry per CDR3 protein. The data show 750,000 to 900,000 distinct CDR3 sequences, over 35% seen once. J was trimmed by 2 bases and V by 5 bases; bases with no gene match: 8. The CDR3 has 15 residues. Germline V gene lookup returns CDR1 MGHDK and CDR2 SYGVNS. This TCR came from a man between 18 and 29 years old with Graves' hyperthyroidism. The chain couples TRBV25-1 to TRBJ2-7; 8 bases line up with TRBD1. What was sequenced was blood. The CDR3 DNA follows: TGTGCCAGCAGTCCCCCAGGGACAGGAGCCTACGAGCAGTACTTC. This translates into CASSPPGTGAYEQYF.